This T cell receptor (beta chain) was sequenced for a study of PD-1 blockade in mismatch repair-deficient tumors. Study summary: Enrolled about 2012-2016, patients had progressing, pretreated mismatch repair-deficient cancers of approximately 13 types. Study-wide points: Tumor-resident clones, often absent from pretreatment blood, expanded after pembrolizumab and then contracted.

The CDR3 contains 16 residues. The germline gives CDR1 SGHRS, CDR2 YFSETQ. With V trimmed by 4 bases and J by 0 bases, 4 bases remained unmatched. The TCR-sequenced patients were three responders to pembrolizumab. Turning to this clone: Its specificity is unknown.

Repertoires were generated with immunoSEQ multiplex PCR, while TCRdb's copy carries only in-frame clones and drops some. Of roughly 37,000 clones listed, approximately 83% are singletons. Sample: PBMCs, taken 38 to 40 weeks after starting pembrolizumab. The chain is built from TRBV5-1 and TRBJ1-6; 7 positions agree with TRBD1. The receptor was isolated from an adult with mismatch repair-deficient cancer. The CDR3 DNA follows: TGCGCCAGCAGCAAGACAGGGAGCTCCTATAATTCACCCCTCCACTTT. Residues: CASSKTGSSYNSPLHF. Filled out from reference TRBV5-1 and TRBJ1-6, the complete variable domain reads KAGVTQTPRYLIKTRGQQVTLSCSPISGHRSVSWYQQTPGQGLQFLFEYFSETQRNKGNFPGRFSGRQFSNSRSEMNVSTLELGDSALYLCASSKTGSSYNSPLHFGNGTRLTVT.